This T cell receptor beta chain came from a study of technical replicates of blood from a few donors. Clones were read by immunoSEQ multiplex PCR, and TCRdb kept only the in-frame ones, dropping some. The sample shows tens of thousands of clones, 85% to 95% of them seen only once. Germline V lookup: CDR1 PRHDT, CDR2 FYEKMQ (reference sequence). The ends were cut back, 5 bases at V and 5 bases at J, with 14 bases in the middle. This CDR3 has 14 amino acids. The sequence came from a human donor in good health. The gene calls are TRBV13 and TRBJ2-3; perhaps TRBD2 as D (6 bases). The specimen was T cells isolated from PBMCs. The CDR3 is CASSPGGSIDTQYF. As DNA, the CDR3 is TGTGCCAGCAGCCCCGGAGGGTCGATAGATACGCAGTATTTT.